This entry concerns a single TCR beta chain. Its antigen is still unknown. The germline gives CDR1 KGHSH, CDR2 LQKENI. V dropped 4 bases and J dropped 4; count of bases not matched to a gene: 9. CDR3 size: 15 residues. Here immunoSEQ multiplex PCR was the method, and the copy in TCRdb shows in-frame clones only, minus some. Of 25,000 to 35,000 clones in the sample, 93% are singletons; the top ten hold over 4.5%. The sample is drawn from a study of T cells in tuberculosis. Whole-study results and caveats: Active tuberculosis cases were adults; controls were adolescents.

Sequenced sample: PBMCs. The chain uses TRBV18 and TRBJ2-7; 8 bases match TRBD1. The source of this sequence is a donor between 10 and 35 years old with latent tuberculosis or without tuberculosis infection. The CDR3 bases are TGTGCCAGCTCACGGGGACAGGAAGGCCTTTACGAGCAGTACTTC. Protein: CASSRGQEGLYEQYF. The full variable domain, completed using reference TRBV18 and TRBJ2-7, is NAGVMQNPRHLVRRRGQEARLRCSPMKGHSHVYWYRQLPEEGLKFMVYLQKENIIDESGMPKERFSAEFPKEGPSILRIQQVVRGDSAAYFCASSRGQEGLYEQYFGPGTRLTVT.